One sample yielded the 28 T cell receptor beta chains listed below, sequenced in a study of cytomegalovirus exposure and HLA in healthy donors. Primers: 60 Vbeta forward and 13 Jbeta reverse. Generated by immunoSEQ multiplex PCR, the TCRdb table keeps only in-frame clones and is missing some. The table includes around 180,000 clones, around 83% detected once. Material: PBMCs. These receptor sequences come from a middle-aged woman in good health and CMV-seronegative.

The CDR3 DNA reads as TGTGCCAGCAGCCTAAACACTGAAGCTTTCTTT. Amino acids: CASSLNTEAFF. V and J are TRBV7-2 and TRBJ1-1; no clear D. V was clipped by 5 bases and J by 2 bases, with 3 bases between them. Per germline, CDR1 SGHTA and CDR2 FQGNSA. The CDR3 length is 11 residues.

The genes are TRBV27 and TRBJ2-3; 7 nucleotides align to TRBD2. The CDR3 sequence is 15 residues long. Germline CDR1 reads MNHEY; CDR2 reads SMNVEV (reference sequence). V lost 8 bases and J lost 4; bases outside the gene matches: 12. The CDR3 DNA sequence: TGTGCCAGCTGCCGGTGGACTAGTCGGGCAGATACGCAGTATTTT. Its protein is CASCRWTSRADTQYF.

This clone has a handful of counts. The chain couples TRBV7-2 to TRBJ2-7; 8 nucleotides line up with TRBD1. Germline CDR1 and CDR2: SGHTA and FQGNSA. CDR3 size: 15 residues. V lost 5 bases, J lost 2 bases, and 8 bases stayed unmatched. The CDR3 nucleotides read TGTGCCAGCAGCCGTTCAGACAGGGGTACCTACGAGCAGTACTTC. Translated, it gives CASSRSDRGTYEQYF.

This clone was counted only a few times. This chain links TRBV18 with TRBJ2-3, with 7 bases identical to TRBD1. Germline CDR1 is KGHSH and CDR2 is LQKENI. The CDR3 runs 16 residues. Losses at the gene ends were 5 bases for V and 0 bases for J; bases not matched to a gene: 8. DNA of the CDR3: TGTGCCAGCTCAACCACGGACAGGCCTAGCACAGATACGCAGTATTTT. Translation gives CASSTTDRPSTDTQYF.

The CDR3 loop reads CASSSGGAREDAGELFF. The CDR3, as DNA: TGCGCCAGCAGCTCGGGTGGGGCGCGGGAGGACGCCGGGGAGCTGTTTTTT. V is TRBV4-3 and J is TRBJ2-2; 8 nucleotides align to TRBD2. Germline V gene sequence: CDR1 LGHNA, CDR2 YSLEER. This CDR3 comprises 17 residues. The V and J ends lost 5 bases and 6 bases, in that order; junction bases with no gene match: 14.

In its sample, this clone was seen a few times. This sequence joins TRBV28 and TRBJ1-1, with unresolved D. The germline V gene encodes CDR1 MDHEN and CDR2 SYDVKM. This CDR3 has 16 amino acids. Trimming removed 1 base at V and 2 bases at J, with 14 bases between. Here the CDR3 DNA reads TGTGCCAGCAGTTTATACCTAGGCTCAGTTAACACTGAAGCTTTCTTT. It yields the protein CASSLYLGSVNTEAFF. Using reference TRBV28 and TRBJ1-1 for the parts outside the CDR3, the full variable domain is DVKVTQSSRYLVKRTGEKVFLECVQDMDHENMFWYRQDPGLGLRLIYFSYDVKMKEKGDIPEGYSVSREKKERFSLILESASTNQTSMYLCASSLYLGSVNTEAFFGQGTRLTVV.

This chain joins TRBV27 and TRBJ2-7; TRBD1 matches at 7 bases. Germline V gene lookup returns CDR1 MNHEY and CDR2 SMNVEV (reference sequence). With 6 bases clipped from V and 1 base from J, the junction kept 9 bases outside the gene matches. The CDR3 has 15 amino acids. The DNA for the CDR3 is TGTGCCAGCAGCAGAACCGGGACAGCTTCCTACGAGCAGTACGTC. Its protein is CASSRTGTASYEQYV.

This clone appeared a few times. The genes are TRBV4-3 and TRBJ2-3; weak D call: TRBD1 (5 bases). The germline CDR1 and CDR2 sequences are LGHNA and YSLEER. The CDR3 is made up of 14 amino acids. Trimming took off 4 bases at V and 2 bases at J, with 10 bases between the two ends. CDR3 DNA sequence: TGCGCCAGCAGCCGGCAGGACAACACAGATACGCAGTATTTT. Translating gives CASSRQDNTDTQYF.

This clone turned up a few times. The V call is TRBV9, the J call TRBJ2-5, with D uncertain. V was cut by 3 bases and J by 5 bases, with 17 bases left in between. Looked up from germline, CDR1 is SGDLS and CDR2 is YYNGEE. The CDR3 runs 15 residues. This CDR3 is CASSASRVWYETQYF. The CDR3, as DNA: TGTGCCAGCAGCGCCTCCCGGGTGTGGTATGAGACCCAGTACTTC. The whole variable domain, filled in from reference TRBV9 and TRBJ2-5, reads DSGVTQTPKHLITATGQRVTLRCSPRSGDLSVYWYQQSLDQGLQFLIQYYNGEERAKGNILERFSAQQFPDLHSELNLSSLELGDSALYFCASSASRVWYETQYFGPGTRLLVL.

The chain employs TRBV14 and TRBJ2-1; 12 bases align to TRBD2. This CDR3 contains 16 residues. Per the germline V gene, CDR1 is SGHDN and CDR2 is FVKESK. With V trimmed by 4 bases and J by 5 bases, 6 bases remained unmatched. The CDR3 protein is CASSLRLAGANNEQFF. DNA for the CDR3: TGTGCCAGCAGCCTCAGACTAGCGGGGGCCAACAATGAGCAGTTCTTC.

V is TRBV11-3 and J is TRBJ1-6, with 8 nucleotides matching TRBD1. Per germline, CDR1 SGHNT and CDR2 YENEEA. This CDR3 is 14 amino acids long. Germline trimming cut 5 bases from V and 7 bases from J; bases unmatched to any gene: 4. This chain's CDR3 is CASSLGQANSPLHF. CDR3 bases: TGTGCCAGCAGCCTGGGACAGGCAAATTCACCCCTCCACTTT.

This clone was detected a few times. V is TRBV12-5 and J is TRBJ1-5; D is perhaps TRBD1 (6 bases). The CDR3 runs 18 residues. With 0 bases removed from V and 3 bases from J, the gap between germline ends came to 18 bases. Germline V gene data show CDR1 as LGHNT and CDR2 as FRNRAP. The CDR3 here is CASGLVLPGGGHNQPQHF. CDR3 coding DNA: TGTGCTAGTGGTTTGGTACTTCCCGGCGGGGGACACAATCAGCCCCAGCATTTT.

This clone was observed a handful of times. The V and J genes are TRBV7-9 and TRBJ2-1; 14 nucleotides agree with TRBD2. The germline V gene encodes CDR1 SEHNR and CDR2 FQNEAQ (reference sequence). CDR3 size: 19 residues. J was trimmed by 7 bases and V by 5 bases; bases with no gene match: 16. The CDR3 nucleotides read TGTGCCAGCAGCCATCCGGGACTAGCGGGAGTAGTTTTTCGGAATGAGCAGTTCTTC. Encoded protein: CASSHPGLAGVVFRNEQFF.

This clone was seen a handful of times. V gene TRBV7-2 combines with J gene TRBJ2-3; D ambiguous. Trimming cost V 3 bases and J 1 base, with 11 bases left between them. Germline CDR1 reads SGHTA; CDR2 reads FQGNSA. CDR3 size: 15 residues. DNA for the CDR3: TGTGCCAGCAGCTTGGGCTGGTTACGCACAGATACGCAGTATTTT. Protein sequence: CASSLGWLRTDTQYF.

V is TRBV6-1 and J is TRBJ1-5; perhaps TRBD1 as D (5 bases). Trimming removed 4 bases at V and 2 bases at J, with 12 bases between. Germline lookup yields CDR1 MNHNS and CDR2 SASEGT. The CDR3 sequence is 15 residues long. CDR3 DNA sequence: TGTGCCAGCAGTGGGGGGAGGGGTCGCAATCAGCCCCAGCATTTT. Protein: CASSGGRGRNQPQHF.

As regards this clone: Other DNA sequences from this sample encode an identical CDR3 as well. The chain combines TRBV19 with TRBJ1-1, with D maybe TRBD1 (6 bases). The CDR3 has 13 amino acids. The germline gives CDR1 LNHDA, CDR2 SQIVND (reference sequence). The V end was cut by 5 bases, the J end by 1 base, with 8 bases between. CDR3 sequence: CASSQTGNTEAFF. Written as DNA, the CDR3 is TGTGCCAGTAGTCAGACAGGGAACACTGAAGCTTTCTTT. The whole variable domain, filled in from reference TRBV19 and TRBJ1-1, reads DGGITQSPKYLFRKEGQNVTLSCEQNLNHDAMYWYRQDPGQGLRLIYYSQIVNDFQKGDIAEGYSVSREKKESFPLTVTSAQKNPTAFYLCASSQTGNTEAFFGQGTRLTVV.

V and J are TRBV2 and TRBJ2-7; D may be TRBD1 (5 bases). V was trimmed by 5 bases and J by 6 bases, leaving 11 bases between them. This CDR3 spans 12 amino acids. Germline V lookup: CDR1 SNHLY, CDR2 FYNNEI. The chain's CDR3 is CASSPDISEQYV. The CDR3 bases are TGTGCCAGCAGTCCGGACATCTCCGAGCAGTACGTC.

CDR3 residues: CASRLRGGNYNEQFF. The CDR3 coding sequence is TGTGCCAGCAGGCTGCGGGGAGGGAACTACAATGAGCAGTTCTTC. The J gene is TRBJ2-1, the V gene TRBV27; 7 bases match TRBD2. The CDR3 loop spans 15 amino acids. V shed 6 bases and J 3 bases; nucleotides not matched to a gene: 8. Germline assignment: CDR1 MNHEY and CDR2 SMNVEV (reference sequence).

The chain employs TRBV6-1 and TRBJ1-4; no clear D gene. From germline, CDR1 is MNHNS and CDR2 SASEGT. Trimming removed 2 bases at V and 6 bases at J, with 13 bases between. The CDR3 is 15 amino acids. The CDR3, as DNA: TGTGCCAGCAGTGAACGAGGGTTAGCGGATGAAAAACTGTTTTTT. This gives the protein CASSERGLADEKLFF.

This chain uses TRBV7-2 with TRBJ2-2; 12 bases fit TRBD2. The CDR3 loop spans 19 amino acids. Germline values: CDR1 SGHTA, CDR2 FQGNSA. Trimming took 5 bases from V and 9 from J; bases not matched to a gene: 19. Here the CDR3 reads CASSGRPRTSGKSARELFF. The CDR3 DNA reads TGTGCCAGCAGCGGCCGGCCCAGGACTAGCGGGAAAAGTGCTCGGGAGCTGTTTTTT.

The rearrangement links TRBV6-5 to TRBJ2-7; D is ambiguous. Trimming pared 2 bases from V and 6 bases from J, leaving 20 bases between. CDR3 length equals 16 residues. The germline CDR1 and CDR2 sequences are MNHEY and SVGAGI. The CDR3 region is CASSYLEASRSREQYF. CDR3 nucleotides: TGTGCCAGCAGTTACCTCGAGGCCTCTAGGTCCCGCGAGCAGTACTTC.

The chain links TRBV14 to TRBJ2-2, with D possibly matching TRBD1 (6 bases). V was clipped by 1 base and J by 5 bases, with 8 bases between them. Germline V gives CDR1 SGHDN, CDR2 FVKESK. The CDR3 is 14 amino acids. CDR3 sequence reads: CASSQVQGTGELFF. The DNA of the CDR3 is TGTGCCAGCAGCCAAGTTCAGGGGACCGGGGAGCTGTTTTTT.

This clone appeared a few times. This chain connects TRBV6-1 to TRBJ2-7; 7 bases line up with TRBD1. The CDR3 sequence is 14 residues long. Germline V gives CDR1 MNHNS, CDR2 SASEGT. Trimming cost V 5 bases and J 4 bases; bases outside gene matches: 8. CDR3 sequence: CASSPFRQGYEQYF. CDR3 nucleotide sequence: TGTGCCAGCAGTCCCTTCCGACAGGGTTACGAGCAGTACTTC.

The CDR3, as DNA: TGTGCCGGAAGGACCCAGGGTTTGAATGAGCAGTTCTTC. This sequence encodes CAGRTQGLNEQFF. This rearrangement joins TRBV7-9 to TRBJ2-1, with D possibly TRBD1 on 5 matching bases. The CDR3 length is 13 residues. Germline values: CDR1 SEHNR, CDR2 FQNEAQ (reference sequence). V shed 11 bases and J shed 7 bases, with 18 bases lying between them.

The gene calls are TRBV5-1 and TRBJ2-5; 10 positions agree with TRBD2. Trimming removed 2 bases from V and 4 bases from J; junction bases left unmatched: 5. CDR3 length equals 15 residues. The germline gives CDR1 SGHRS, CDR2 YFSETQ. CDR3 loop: CASSFQASGRETQYF. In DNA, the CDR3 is TGCGCCAGCAGCTTCCAGGCTAGCGGGAGAGAGACCCAGTACTTC.

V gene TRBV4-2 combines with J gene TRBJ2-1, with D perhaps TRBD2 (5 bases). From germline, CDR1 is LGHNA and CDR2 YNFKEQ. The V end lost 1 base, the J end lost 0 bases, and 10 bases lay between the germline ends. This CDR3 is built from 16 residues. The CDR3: CASSQGLGSSYNEQFF. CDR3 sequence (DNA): TGTGCCAGCAGCCAAGGACTGGGGAGCTCCTACAATGAGCAGTTCTTC.

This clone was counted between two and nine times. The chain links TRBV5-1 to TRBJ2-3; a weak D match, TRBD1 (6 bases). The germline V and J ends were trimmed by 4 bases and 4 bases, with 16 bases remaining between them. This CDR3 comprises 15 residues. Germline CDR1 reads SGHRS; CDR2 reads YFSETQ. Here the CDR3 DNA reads TGCGCCAGCAGCCTACAGGGATGGGGGCCAGATACGCAGTATTTT. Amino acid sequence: CASSLQGWGPDTQYF.

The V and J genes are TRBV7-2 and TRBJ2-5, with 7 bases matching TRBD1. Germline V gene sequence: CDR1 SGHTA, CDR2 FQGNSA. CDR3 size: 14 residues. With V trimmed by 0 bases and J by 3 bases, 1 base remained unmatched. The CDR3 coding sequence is TGTGCCAGCAGCTTAGCGACAGGGAAAGAGACCCAGTACTTC. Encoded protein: CASSLATGKETQYF.